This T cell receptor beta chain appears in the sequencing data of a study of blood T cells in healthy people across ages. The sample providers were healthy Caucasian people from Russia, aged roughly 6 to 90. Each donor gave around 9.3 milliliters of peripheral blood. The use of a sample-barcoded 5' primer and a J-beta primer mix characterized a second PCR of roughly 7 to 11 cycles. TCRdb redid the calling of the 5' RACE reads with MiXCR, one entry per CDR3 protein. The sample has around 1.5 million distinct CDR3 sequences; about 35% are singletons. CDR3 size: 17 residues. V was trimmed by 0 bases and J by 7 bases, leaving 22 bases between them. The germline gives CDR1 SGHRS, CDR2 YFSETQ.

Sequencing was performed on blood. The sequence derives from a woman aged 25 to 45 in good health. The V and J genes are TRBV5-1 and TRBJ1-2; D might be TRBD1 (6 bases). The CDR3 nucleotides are TGCGCCAGCAGCTTGGAAGGAGACGGGAGGGGGGCGAGTGGCTACACCTTC. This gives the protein CASSLEGDGRGASGYTF. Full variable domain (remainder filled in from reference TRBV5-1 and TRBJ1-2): KAGVTQTPRYLIKTRGQQVTLSCSPISGHRSVSWYQQTPGQGLQFLFEYFSETQRNKGNFPGRFSGRQFSNSRSEMNVSTLELGDSALYLCASSLEGDGRGASGYTFGSGTRLTVV.